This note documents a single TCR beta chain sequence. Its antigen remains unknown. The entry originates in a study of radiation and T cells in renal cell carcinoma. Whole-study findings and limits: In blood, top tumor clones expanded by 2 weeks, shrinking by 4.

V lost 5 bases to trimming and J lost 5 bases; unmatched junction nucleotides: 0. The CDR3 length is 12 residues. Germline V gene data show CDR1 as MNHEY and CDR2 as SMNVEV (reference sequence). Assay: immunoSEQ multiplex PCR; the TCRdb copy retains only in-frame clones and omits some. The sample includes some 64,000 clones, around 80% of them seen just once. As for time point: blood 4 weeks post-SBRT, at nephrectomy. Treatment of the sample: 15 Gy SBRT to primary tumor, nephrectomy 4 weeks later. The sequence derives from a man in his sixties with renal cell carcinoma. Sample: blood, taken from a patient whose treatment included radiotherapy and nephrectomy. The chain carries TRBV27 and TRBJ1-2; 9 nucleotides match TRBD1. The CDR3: CASSDRGYGYTF. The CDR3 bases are TGTGCCAGCAGTGACAGGGGGTATGGCTACACCTTC.